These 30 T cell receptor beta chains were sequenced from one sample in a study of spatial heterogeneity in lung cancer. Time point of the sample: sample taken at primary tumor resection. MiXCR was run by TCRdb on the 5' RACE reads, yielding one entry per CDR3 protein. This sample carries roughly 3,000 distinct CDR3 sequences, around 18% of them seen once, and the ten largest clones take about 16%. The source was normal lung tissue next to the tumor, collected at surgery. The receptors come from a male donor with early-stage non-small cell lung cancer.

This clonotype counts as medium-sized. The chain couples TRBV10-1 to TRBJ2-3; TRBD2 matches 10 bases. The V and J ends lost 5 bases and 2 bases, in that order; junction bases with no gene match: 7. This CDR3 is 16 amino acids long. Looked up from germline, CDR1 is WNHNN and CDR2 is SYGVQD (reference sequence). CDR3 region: CASSSSSGGLTDTQYF. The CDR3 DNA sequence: TGCGCCAGCAGTAGCTCTAGCGGGGGCCTCACAGATACGCAGTATTTT.

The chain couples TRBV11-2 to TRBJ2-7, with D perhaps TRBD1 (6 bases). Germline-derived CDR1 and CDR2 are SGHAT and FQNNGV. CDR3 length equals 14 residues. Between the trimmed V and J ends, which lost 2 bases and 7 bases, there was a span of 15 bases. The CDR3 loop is CASSLIQGSGEQYF. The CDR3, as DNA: TGTGCCAGCAGCTTAATACAGGGATCGGGGGAGCAGTACTTC.

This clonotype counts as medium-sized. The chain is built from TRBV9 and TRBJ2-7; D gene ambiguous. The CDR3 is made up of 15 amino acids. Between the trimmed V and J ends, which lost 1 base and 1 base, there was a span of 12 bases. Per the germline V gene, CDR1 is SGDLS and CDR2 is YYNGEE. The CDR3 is CASSVWYEPSYEQYF. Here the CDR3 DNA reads TGTGCCAGCAGCGTATGGTACGAGCCGTCCTACGAGCAGTACTTC. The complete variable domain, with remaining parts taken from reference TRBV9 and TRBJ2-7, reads DSGVTQTPKHLITATGQRVTLRCSPRSGDLSVYWYQQSLDQGLQFLIQYYNGEERAKGNILERFSAQQFPDLHSELNLSSLELGDSALYFCASSVWYEPSYEQYFGPGTRLTVT.

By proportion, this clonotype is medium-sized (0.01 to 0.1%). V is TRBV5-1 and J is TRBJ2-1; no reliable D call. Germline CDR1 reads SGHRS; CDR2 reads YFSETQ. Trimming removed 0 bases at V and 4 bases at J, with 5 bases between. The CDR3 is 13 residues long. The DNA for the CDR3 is TGCGCCAGCAGCTTGGGGACGTACAATGAGCAGTTCTTC. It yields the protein CASSLGTYNEQFF.

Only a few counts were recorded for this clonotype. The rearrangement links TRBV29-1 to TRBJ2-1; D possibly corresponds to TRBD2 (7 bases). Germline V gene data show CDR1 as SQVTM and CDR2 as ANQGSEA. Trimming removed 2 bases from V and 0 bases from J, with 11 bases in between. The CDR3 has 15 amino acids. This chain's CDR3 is CSVEFRGASYNEQFF. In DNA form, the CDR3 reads TGCAGCGTTGAATTCCGGGGGGCCTCCTACAATGAGCAGTTCTTC.

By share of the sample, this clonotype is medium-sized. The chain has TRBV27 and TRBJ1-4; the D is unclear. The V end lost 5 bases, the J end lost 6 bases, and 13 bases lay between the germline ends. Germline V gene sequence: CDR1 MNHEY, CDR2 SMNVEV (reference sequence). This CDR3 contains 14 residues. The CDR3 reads CASSPTIGDEKLFF. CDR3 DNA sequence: TGTGCCAGCAGTCCAACAATCGGGGATGAAAAACTGTTTTTT.

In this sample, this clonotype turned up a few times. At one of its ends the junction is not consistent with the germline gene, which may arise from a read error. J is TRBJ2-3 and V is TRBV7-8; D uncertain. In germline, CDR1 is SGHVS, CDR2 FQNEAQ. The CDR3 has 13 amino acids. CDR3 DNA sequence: TGTGCCAGCAGCCTGAGCCACTCAGATACGCAGTTTTTT. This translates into CASSLSHSDTQFF.

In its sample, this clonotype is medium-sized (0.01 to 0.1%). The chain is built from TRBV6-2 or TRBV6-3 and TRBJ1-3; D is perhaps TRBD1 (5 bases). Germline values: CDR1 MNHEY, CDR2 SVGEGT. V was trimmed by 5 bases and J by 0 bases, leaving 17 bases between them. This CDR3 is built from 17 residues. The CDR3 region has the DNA TGTGCCAGCAGTCCTCCGGGACGTAGAGTCTCTGGAAACACCATATATTTT. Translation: CASSPPGRRVSGNTIYF.

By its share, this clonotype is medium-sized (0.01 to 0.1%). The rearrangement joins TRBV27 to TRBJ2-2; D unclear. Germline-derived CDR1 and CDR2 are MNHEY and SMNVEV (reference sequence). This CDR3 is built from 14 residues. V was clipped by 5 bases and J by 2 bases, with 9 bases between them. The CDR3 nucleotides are TGTGCCAGCAGTCTGACTTTCAACACCGGGGAGCTGTTTTTT. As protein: CASSLTFNTGELFF.

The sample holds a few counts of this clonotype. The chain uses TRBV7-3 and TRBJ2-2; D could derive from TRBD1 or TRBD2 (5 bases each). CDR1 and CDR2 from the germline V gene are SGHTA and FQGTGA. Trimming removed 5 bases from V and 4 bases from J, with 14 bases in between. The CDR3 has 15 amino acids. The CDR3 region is CASSLNRDATGELFF. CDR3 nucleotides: TGTGCCAGCAGCCTAAACCGGGACGCCACCGGGGAGCTGTTTTTT.

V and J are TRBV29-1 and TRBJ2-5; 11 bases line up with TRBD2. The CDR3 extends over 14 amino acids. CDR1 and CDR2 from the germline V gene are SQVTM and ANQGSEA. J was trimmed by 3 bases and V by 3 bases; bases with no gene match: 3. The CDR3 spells CSVDPSGGKETQYF. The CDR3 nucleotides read TGCAGCGTTGACCCTAGCGGGGGGAAAGAGACCCAGTACTTC.

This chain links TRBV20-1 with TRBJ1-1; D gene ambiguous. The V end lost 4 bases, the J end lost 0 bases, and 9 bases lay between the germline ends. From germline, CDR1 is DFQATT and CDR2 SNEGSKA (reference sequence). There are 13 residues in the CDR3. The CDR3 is CSATYGMNTEAFF. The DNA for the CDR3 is TGCAGTGCTACTTACGGGATGAACACTGAAGCTTTCTTT.

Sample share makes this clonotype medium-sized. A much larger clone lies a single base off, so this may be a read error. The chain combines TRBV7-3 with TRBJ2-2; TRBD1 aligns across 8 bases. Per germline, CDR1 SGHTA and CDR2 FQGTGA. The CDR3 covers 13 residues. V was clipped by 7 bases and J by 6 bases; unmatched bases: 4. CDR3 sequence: CASNSDRAGELFF. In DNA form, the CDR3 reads TGTGCCAGCAACTCGGACAGGGCCGGGGAGCTGTTTTTT.

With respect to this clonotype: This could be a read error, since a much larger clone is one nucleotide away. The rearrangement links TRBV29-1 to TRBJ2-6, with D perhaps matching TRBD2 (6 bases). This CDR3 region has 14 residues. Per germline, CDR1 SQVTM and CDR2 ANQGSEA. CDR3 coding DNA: TGCAGCGTTGGCGGCGGGACTGGGGCCATCGTCCTGACTTTC. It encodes CSVGGGTGAIVLTF. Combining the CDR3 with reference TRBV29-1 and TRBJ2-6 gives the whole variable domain SAVISQKPSRDICQRGTSLTIQCQVDSQVTMMFWYRQQPGQSLTLIATANQGSEATYESGFVIDKFPISRPNLTFSTLTVSNMSPEDSSIYLCSVGGGTGAIVLTFGAGSRLTVL.

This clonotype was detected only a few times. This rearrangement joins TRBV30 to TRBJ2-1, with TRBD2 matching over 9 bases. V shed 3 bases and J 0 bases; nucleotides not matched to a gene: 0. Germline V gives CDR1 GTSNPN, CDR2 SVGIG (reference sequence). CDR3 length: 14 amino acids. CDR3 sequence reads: CAWRTSGSYNEQFF. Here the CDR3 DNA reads TGTGCCTGGAGGACTAGCGGCTCCTACAATGAGCAGTTCTTC.

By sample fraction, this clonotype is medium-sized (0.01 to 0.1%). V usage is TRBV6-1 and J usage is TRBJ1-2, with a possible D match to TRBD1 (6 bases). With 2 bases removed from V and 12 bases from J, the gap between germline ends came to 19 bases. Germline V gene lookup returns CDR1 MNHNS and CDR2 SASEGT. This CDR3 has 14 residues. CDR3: CASSEIGGRGWNTF. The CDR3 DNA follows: TGTGCCAGCAGTGAAATAGGGGGTAGAGGCTGGAACACCTTC.

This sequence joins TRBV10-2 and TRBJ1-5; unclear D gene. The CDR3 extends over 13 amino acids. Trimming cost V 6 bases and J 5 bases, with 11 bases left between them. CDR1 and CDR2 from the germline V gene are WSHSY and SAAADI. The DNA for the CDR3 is TGCGCCAGCAGGGGCAGCAATTATCAGCCCCAGCATTTT. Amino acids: CASRGSNYQPQHF.

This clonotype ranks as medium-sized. The CDR3 nucleotides are TGCAGCGTTGAAGATGGAACGACAGGAGAAACCTACGAGCAGTACTTC. It yields the protein CSVEDGTTGETYEQYF. This sequence joins TRBV29-1 and TRBJ2-7; D possibly corresponds to TRBD1 (6 bases). The CDR3 length is 16 residues. Germline V lookup: CDR1 SQVTM, CDR2 ANQGSEA. Between the trimmed V and J ends, which lost 0 bases and 2 bases, there was a span of 17 bases.

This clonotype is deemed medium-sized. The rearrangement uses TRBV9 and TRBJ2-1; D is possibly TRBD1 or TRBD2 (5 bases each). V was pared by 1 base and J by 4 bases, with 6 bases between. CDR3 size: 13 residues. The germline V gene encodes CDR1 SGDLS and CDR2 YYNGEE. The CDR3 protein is CASSVWGYNEQFF. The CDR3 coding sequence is TGTGCCAGCAGCGTATGGGGGTACAATGAGCAGTTCTTC.

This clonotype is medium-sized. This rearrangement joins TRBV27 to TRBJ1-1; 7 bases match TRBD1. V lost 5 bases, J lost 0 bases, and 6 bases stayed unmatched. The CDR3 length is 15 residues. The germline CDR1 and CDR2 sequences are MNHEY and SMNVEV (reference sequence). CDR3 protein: CASSRAGQMNTEAFF. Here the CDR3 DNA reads TGTGCCAGCAGTCGGGCGGGACAGATGAACACTGAAGCTTTCTTT.

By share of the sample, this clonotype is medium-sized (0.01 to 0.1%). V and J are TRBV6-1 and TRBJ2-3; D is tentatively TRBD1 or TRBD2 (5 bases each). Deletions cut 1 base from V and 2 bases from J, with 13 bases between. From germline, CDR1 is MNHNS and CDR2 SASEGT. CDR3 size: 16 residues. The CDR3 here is CASSEVYGTYTDTQYF. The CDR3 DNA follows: TGTGCCAGCAGTGAAGTGTACGGGACCTACACAGATACGCAGTATTTT.

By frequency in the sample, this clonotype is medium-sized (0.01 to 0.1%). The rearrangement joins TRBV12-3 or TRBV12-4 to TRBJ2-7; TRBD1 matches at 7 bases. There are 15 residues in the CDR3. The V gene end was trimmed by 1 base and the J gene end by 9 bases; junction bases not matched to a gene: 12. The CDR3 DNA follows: TGTGCCAGCAGTTTAGGGGGAACAGGGGAAGACCCGCAGTACTTC. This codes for CASSLGGTGEDPQYF.

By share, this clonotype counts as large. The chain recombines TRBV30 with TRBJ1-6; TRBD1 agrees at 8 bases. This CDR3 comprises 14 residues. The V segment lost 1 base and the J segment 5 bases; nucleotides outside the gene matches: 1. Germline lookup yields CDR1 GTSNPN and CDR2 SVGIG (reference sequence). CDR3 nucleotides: TGTGCCTGGAGTGGGGGACAGGATAATTCACCCCTCCACTTT. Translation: CAWSGGQDNSPLHF.

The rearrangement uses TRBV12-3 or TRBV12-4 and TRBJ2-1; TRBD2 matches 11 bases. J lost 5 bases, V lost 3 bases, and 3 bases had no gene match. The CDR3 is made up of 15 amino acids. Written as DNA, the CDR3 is TGTGCCAGCAGTTTTTCTAGCGGGAGGAACAATGAGCAGTTCTTC. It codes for CASSFSSGRNNEQFF.

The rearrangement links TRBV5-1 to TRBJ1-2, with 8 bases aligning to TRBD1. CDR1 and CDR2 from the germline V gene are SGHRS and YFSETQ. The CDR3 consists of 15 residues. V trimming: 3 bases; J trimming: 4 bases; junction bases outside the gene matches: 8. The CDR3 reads CASSSGTGDLYGYTF. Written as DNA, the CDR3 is TGCGCCAGCAGCTCCGGGACAGGAGACCTCTATGGCTACACCTTC. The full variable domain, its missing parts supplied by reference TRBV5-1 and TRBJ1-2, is KAGVTQTPRYLIKTRGQQVTLSCSPISGHRSVSWYQQTPGQGLQFLFEYFSETQRNKGNFPGRFSGRQFSNSRSEMNVSTLELGDSALYLCASSSGTGDLYGYTFGSGTRLTVV.

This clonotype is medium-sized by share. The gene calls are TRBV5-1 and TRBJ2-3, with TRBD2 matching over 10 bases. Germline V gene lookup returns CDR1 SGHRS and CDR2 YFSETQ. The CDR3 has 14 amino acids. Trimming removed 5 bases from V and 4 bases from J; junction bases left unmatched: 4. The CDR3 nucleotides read TGCGCCAGCAGACTAGCGGGAATGGCAGATACGCAGTATTTT. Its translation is CASRLAGMADTQYF.

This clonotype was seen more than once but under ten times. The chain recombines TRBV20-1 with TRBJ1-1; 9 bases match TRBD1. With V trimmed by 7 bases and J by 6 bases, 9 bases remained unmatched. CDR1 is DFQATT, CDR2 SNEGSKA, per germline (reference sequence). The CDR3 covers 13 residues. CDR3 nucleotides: TGCAGTGTCCTAACAGGGGGCCGGCCTGAAGCTTTCTTT. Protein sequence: CSVLTGGRPEAFF.

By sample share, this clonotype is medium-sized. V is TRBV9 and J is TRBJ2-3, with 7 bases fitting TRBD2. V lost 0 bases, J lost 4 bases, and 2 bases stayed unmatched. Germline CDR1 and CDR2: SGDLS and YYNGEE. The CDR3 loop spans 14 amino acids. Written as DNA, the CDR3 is TGTGCCAGCAGCGTAGGACTAGCAGCAGATACGCAGTATTTT. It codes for CASSVGLAADTQYF. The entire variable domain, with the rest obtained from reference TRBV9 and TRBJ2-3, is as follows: DSGVTQTPKHLITATGQRVTLRCSPRSGDLSVYWYQQSLDQGLQFLIQYYNGEERAKGNILERFSAQQFPDLHSELNLSSLELGDSALYFCASSVGLAADTQYFGPGTRLTVL.

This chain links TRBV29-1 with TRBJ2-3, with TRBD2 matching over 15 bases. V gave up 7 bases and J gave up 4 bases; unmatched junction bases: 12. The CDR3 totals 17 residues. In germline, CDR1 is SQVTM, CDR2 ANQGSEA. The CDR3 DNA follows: TGCAGCGCAGGACTAGCGGGGGGGCTTTTCGTCCCAGATACGCAGTATTTT. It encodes CSAGLAGGLFVPDTQYF.

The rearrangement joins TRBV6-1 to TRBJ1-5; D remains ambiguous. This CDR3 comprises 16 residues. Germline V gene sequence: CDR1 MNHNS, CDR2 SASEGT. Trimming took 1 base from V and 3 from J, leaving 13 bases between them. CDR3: CASSEVYVADNQPQHF. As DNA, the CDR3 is TGTGCCAGCAGTGAAGTGTACGTGGCAGACAATCAGCCCCAGCATTTT.